The next 3 T cell receptor beta chains were all read from a single sample in a study of shared clonotypes between healthy human individuals. Profiled with immunoSEQ multiplex PCR; TCRdb holds only in-frame clones, not every one. The sample lists 2,500,000 or so clones, roughly 92% occurring once. Sequenced: naive CD4+ T cells from PBMCs. Subset described: CD45RA+ positively selected. These receptors came from a young man in good health. Some clones in this sample may be carry-over from other donors' samples.

The chain uses TRBV30 and TRBJ1-5; D unclear. The CDR3 sequence is 16 residues long. Germline CDR1 reads GTSNPN; CDR2 reads SVGIG (reference sequence). Trimming stripped 3 bases from V and 5 bases from J, with 20 bases between. The CDR3 region is CAWRASGTRFYQPQHF. For the CDR3, the DNA is TGTGCCTGGAGAGCCTCGGGCACCCGTTTCTATCAGCCCCAGCATTTT.

This clone was seen once. This chain uses TRBV28 with TRBJ1-5; D might be TRBD1 (6 bases). Germline loops: CDR1 MDHEN, CDR2 SYDVKM. CDR3 size: 15 residues. Trimming removed 6 bases from V and 1 base from J, with 13 bases in between. CDR3 nucleotide sequence: TGTGCCAGCAGCATCCCGGGGGGCAGCAATCAGCCCCAGCATTTT. This sequence encodes CASSIPGGSNQPQHF.

This chain connects TRBV7-2 to TRBJ1-5; tentatively, D is TRBD1 (5 bases). Trimming left V 1 base short and J 3 bases short, with 10 bases between. The CDR3 totals 15 residues. The germline V gene has CDR1 SGHTA and CDR2 FQGNSA. CDR3 in DNA: TGTGCCAGCAGCTTAGGGGCGACAGCCAATCAGCCCCAGCATTTT. It translates to CASSLGATANQPQHF.